This entry is about one T cell receptor (beta chain). These data are taken from a study of Ad26.COV2.S vaccination and SARS-CoV-2 variants. Whole-study context: Vaccine-arm donor from the placebo-controlled COV1001 Ad26.COV2.S trial.

Clones were read by immunoSEQ multiplex PCR, and TCRdb kept only the in-frame ones, dropping some. The data show about 350,000 clones, about 85% seen once. CDR1 is SGHRS, CDR2 YFSETQ, per germline. V lost 5 bases to trimming and J lost 3 bases; unmatched junction nucleotides: 5. This CDR3 is 15 amino acids long. As for treatment: roughly 20 received Ad26.COV2.S at low or high dose, single or two shots; roughly five received placebo; per-sample allocation not given. Sampling was done on day 63 after the first vaccine or placebo injection. The origin of this receptor is a person between 18 and 59 years old who received the Ad26.COV2.S COVID-19 vaccine or a placebo. The chain has TRBV5-1 and TRBJ2-1; 10 bases line up with TRBD2. The sample consisted of peripheral blood, taken in a trial of Ad26.COV2.S vaccine versus placebo. The CDR3 protein is CASRPGTSVYNEQFF. The DNA for the CDR3 is TGCGCCAGCAGACCGGGGACTAGCGTCTACAATGAGCAGTTCTTC.